These 25 T cell receptor beta chains share one sample of origin, sequenced in a study of T-cell reconstitution after alpha-beta-depleted transplantation in children. Unique molecular identifiers featured in how the TCRbeta library was prepared. TCRdb reprocessed the PCR reads with MiXCR, giving one entry per CDR3 protein. The sample has just over 950,000 distinct CDR3 sequences, about 31% seen once; the top ten hold under 30%. Sequenced material: PBMCs, mostly from graft donor cells, taken 360 days after TCRalphabeta/CD19-depleted stem cell transplant. The origin of the receptors is a boy younger than two who had a stem cell transplant for SCID, so the T cells may come from the graft donor.

The chain joins TRBV5-1 to TRBJ1-1, with D unclear. V was cut by 0 bases and J by 2 bases, with 8 bases left in between. Germline CDR1 reads SGHRS; CDR2 reads YFSETQ. This CDR3 is built from 14 residues. The CDR3 DNA follows: TGCGCCAGCAGCTTGGGACGGATAAACACTGAAGCTTTCTTT. Encoded protein: CASSLGRINTEAFF.

V and J are TRBV24-1 and TRBJ1-2, with 7 bases that match TRBD1. CDR1 and CDR2 from the germline V gene are KGHDR and SFDVKD. V shed 4 bases, J shed 5 bases, and the junction held 9 bases outside the gene matches. The CDR3 is 15 residues long. The CDR3 DNA follows: TGTGCCACCAGTGACCCCGGGACAGAAACGTATGGCTACACCTTC. Protein sequence: CATSDPGTETYGYTF.

The genes are TRBV12-3 or TRBV12-4 and TRBJ2-1; weak D call: TRBD1 (6 bases). The V end lost 2 bases, the J end lost 10 bases, and 9 bases lay between the germline ends. The CDR3 is 12 residues long. This chain's CDR3 is CASSLMDREQFF. The CDR3 nucleotides read TGTGCCAGCAGTTTAATGGACAGAGAGCAGTTCTTC.

This sequence joins TRBV9 and TRBJ2-2; 13 nucleotides agree with TRBD2. Per germline, CDR1 SGDLS and CDR2 YYNGEE. The length of the CDR3 is 17 residues. V shed 0 bases and J 4 bases; nucleotides not matched to a gene: 3. The CDR3, as DNA: TGTGCCAGCAGCGTAGGACTAGCGGGGGGCGGCACCGGGGAGCTGTTTTTT. Translated: CASSVGLAGGGTGELFF.

The V call is TRBV29-1, the J call TRBJ2-1; possible D gene TRBD1, 6 bases. The ends were cut back, 4 bases at V and 2 bases at J, with 9 bases in the middle. This CDR3 is 13 amino acids long. In germline, CDR1 is SQVTM, CDR2 ANQGSEA. The CDR3: CSVVRDTYNEQFF. CDR3 DNA: TGCAGCGTTGTAAGGGACACCTACAATGAGCAGTTCTTC.

This clonotype turned up a few times. This chain uses TRBV5-1 with TRBJ1-1; D is perhaps TRBD1 (5 bases). The CDR3 runs 15 residues. V gave up 3 bases and J gave up 1 base, with 13 bases separating them. Germline CDR1 reads SGHRS; CDR2 reads YFSETQ. Here the CDR3 reads CASSSQQQANTEAFF. The CDR3 nucleotides read TGCGCCAGCAGCTCCCAACAACAGGCGAACACTGAAGCTTTCTTT.

The CDR3 loop is CASRGQGFDEQFF. The CDR3 coding sequence is TGTGCCAGCAGGGGACAGGGGTTCGATGAGCAGTTCTTC. The V and J genes are TRBV12-3 or TRBV12-4 and TRBJ2-1; 10 bases are shared with TRBD1. The CDR3 has 13 residues. V shed 6 bases, J shed 8 bases, and the junction held 4 bases outside the gene matches.

The chain links TRBV4-3 to TRBJ1-2; tentatively, D is TRBD1 (5 bases). Trimming cost V 4 bases and J 7 bases, with 19 bases left between them. This CDR3 is built from 15 residues. Germline CDR1 reads LGHNA; CDR2 reads YSLEER. The CDR3: CASSPGGSGFGGYTF. CDR3 coding DNA: TGCGCCAGCAGCCCAGGCGGTTCAGGGTTCGGTGGCTACACCTTC.

This clonotype came up a few times. The V call is TRBV9, the J call TRBJ2-3; D gene ambiguous. V lost 0 bases and J 3 bases, leaving 14 bases between the germline ends. CDR1 is SGDLS and CDR2 is YYNGEE in the germline V gene. The CDR3 spans 16 residues. For the CDR3, the DNA is TGTGCCAGCAGCGTAGGTCTAGGACGGATAACAGATACGCAGTATTTT. This translates into CASSVGLGRITDTQYF.

This chain uses TRBV4-2 with TRBJ2-3; 11 positions agree with TRBD2. This CDR3 has 18 amino acids. Germline CDR1 and CDR2: LGHNA and YNFKEQ. With V trimmed by 1 base and J by 3 bases, 9 bases remained unmatched. The CDR3 DNA sequence: TGTGCCAGCAGCCAAGTGTTAGGGACTAGCGGTGAGACAGATACGCAGTATTTT. Protein sequence: CASSQVLGTSGETDTQYF.

A few counts support this clonotype. The chain carries TRBV7-9 and TRBJ1-2, with D possibly TRBD1 on 6 matching bases. Trimming took off 2 bases at V and 4 bases at J, with 11 bases between the two ends. The CDR3 is 14 residues long. Germline lookup yields CDR1 SEHNR and CDR2 FQNEAQ (reference sequence). CDR3 DNA sequence: TGTGCCAGCAGCTTACAAGGGGGTGGCTATGGCTACACCTTC. This sequence encodes CASSLQGGGYGYTF.

The table lists this clonotype with a few counts. The rearrangement uses TRBV5-6 and TRBJ1-1, with TRBD1 matching over 7 bases. This CDR3 comprises 14 residues. The V gene's germline CDR1 is SGHDT and CDR2 YYEEEE. V shed 3 bases and J 4 bases; nucleotides not matched to a gene: 6. The CDR3 DNA sequence: TGTGCCAGCAGCTCGTTAGACAGGGCCACTGAAGCTTTCTTT. Residues: CASSSLDRATEAFF.

This clonotype came up a few times. The rearrangement links TRBV4-1 to TRBJ2-3; D could derive from TRBD1 or TRBD2 (5 bases each). V was clipped by 0 bases and J by 3 bases, with 16 bases between them. This CDR3 has 17 residues. Per the germline V gene, CDR1 is MGHRA and CDR2 is YSYEKL. CDR3 coding DNA: TGCGCCAGCAGCCAAGATACGGGGACCTTTGGGACAGATACGCAGTATTTT. Amino acids: CASSQDTGTFGTDTQYF.

This sequence joins TRBV5-1 and TRBJ2-2, with D maybe TRBD2 (5 bases). V was clipped by 0 bases and J by 4 bases, with 16 bases between them. The CDR3 extends over 17 amino acids. Germline CDR1 SGHRS, CDR2 YFSETQ. CDR3 amino acids: CASSLVSGLNPTGELFF. The CDR3 DNA reads as TGCGCCAGCAGCTTGGTTTCTGGACTGAACCCCACCGGGGAGCTGTTTTTT.

This rearrangement joins TRBV29-1 to TRBJ2-7; no clear D. This CDR3 region has 15 residues. Germline CDR1 is SQVTM and CDR2 is ANQGSEA. Trimming took off 1 base at V and 2 bases at J, with 15 bases between the two ends. The CDR3, as DNA: TGCAGCGTTGAAGTATGGGGTAAGAGCCCCTACGAGCAGTACTTC. It specifies CSVEVWGKSPYEQYF.

The chain employs TRBV29-1 and TRBJ2-5; 7 nucleotides match TRBD2. The V segment lost 0 bases and the J segment 1 base; nucleotides outside the gene matches: 5. The CDR3 extends over 15 amino acids. Germline V gives CDR1 SQVTM, CDR2 ANQGSEA. The CDR3 spells CSVEDQRTSQETQYF. The CDR3 DNA reads TGCAGCGTTGAAGATCAGAGGACTAGCCAAGAGACCCAGTACTTC.

The genes are TRBV13 and TRBJ2-5, with D perhaps matching TRBD2 (6 bases). V lost 5 bases, J lost 6 bases, and 16 bases lay in between. Looked up from germline, CDR1 is PRHDT and CDR2 is FYEKMQ (reference sequence). The CDR3 is 14 amino acids. CDR3 sequence: CASSGRTTYQTQYF. In DNA, the CDR3 is TGTGCCAGCAGCGGCCGGACTACCTATCAGACCCAGTACTTC.

V gene TRBV30 combines with J gene TRBJ2-5, with D perhaps matching TRBD1 (6 bases). The germline CDR1 and CDR2 sequences are GTSNPN and SVGIG (reference sequence). V lost 4 bases and J lost 6, with 12 bases in between. The CDR3 runs to 12 residues. The CDR3 region is CAWTTGQKTQYF. In DNA, the CDR3 is TGTGCCTGGACTACAGGGCAGAAGACCCAGTACTTC.

This clonotype was seen a few times. The chain links TRBV3-1 to TRBJ2-1; 7 bases are a match to TRBD1. CDR1 LGHDT and CDR2 YNNKEL come from the germline V gene (reference sequence). Trimming cost V 3 bases and J 0 bases; bases outside gene matches: 2. The CDR3 has 15 residues. In DNA, the CDR3 is TGTGCCAGCAGCCAGGGGGACAGCTCCTACAATGAGCAGTTCTTC. Amino acids: CASSQGDSSYNEQFF.

This chain links TRBV7-3 with TRBJ2-3; tentatively, D is TRBD1 (5 bases). V gave up 3 bases and J gave up 6 bases, with 16 bases separating them. Germline loops: CDR1 SGHTA, CDR2 FQGTGA. The CDR3 spans 15 residues. CDR3 coding DNA: TGTGCCAGCAGCTTTAACGGCGTCCCAGGGGATACGCAGTATTTT. The encoded protein is CASSFNGVPGDTQYF.

V usage is TRBV7-9 and J usage is TRBJ2-7; D remains ambiguous. Between the trimmed V and J ends, which lost 10 bases and 0 bases, there was a span of 10 bases. The CDR3 loop spans 12 amino acids. The germline V gene encodes CDR1 SEHNR and CDR2 FQNEAQ (reference sequence). CDR3: CAISGDSYEQYF. CDR3 DNA: TGTGCCATCTCGGGCGACTCCTACGAGCAGTACTTC.

V usage is TRBV5-1 and J usage is TRBJ2-3, with TRBD2 as a possible D gene (5 bases). Germline CDR1 reads SGHRS; CDR2 reads YFSETQ. This CDR3 comprises 16 residues. The V and J ends lost 0 bases and 4 bases respectively, with 15 bases between them. CDR3 nucleotide sequence: TGCGCCAGCAGCTTGGGCGTGGCCACTAGATCAGATACGCAGTATTTT. This codes for CASSLGVATRSDTQYF.

The chain combines TRBV7-9 with TRBJ2-3; perhaps TRBD1 as D (5 bases). V was shortened by 2 bases and J by 3 bases, with 12 bases between the two germline ends. In germline, CDR1 is SEHNR, CDR2 FQNEAQ (reference sequence). The CDR3 is 15 residues long. CDR3 in amino acids: CASSLQGHETDTQYF. Written as DNA, the CDR3 is TGTGCCAGCAGCTTACAGGGCCACGAAACAGATACGCAGTATTTT. Complete variable domain (other parts from reference TRBV7-9 and TRBJ2-3): DTGVSQNPRHKITKRGQNVTFRCDPISEHNRLYWYRQTLGQGPEFLTYFQNEAQLEKSRLLSDRFSAERPKGSFSTLEIQRTEQGDSAMYLCASSLQGHETDTQYFGPGTRLTVL.

The rearrangement joins TRBV29-1 to TRBJ2-3; a weak D match, TRBD2 (6 bases). This CDR3 is built from 14 residues. The germline V gene has CDR1 SQVTM and CDR2 ANQGSEA. Trimming removed 3 bases at V and 4 bases at J, with 14 bases between. The CDR3 bases are TGCAGCGTTGAGAGGGCTAGCGCCGCAGATACGCAGTATTTT. This translates into CSVERASAADTQYF.

The chain couples TRBV7-6 to TRBJ2-5; D ambiguous. Germline V lookup: CDR1 SGHVS, CDR2 FNYEAQ. CDR3 length equals 16 residues. With 5 bases removed from V and 1 base from J, the gap between germline ends came to 17 bases. Here the CDR3 DNA reads TGTGCCAGCAGCCCAGGCAGCCGAATCCCCCAAGAGACCCAGTACTTC. Translating it yields CASSPGSRIPQETQYF.